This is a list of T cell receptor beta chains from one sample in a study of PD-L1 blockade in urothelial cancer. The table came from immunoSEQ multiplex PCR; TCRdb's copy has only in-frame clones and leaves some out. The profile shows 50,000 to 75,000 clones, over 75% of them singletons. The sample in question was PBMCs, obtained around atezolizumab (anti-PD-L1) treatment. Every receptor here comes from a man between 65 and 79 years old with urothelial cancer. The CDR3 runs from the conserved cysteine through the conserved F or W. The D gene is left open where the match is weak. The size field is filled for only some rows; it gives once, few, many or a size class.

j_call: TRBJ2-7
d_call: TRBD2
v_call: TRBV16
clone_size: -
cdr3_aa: CASSLTSGTSGGEQYF
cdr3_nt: TGTGCCAGCAGCCTTACTAGCGGGACCAGCGGGGGCGAGCAGTACTTC

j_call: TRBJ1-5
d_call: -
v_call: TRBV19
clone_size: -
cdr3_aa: CASSISGTGGNQPQHF
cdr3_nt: TGTGCCAGTAGTATTAGTGGGACGGGAGGCAATCAGCCCCAGCATTTT

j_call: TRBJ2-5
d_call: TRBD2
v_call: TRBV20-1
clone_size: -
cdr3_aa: CTSGSQETQYF
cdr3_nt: TGCACTAGCGGGAGCCAAGAGACCCAGTACTTC

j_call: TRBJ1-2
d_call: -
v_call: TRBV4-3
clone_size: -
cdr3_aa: CASSHIKAGIYGYTF
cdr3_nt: TGCGCCAGCAGCCACATCAAGGCGGGGATCTATGGCTACACCTTC

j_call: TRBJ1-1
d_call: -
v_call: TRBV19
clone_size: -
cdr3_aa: CASIRKATVPEAFF
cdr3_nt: TGTGCCAGTATCCGGAAGGCGACAGTACCTGAAGCTTTCTTT

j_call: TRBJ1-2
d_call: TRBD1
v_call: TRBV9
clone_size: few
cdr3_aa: CASSGDRAYGYTF
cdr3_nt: TGTGCCAGCAGCGGAGACAGGGCGTATGGCTACACCTTC

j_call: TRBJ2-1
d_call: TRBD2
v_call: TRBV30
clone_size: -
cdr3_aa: CAWSSLAGGSYNEQFF
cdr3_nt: TGTGCCTGGAGCTCCTTAGCGGGAGGTTCCTACAATGAGCAGTTCTTC

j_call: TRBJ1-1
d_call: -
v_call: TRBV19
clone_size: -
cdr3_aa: CATRRGTMDTEAFF
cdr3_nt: TGTGCCACCCGCCGGGGGACCATGGACACTGAAGCTTTCTTT

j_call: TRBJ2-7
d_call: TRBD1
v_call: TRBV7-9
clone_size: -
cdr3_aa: CASSLLGQGYEQYF
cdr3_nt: TGTGCCAGCAGCTTGTTGGGACAGGGGTACGAGCAGTACTTC

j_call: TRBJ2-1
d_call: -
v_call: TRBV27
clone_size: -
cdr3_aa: CASSLFHNNEQFF
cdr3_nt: TGTGCCAGCAGTTTATTTCACAACAATGAGCAGTTCTTC

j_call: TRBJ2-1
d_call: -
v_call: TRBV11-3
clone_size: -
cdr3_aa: CASSFSGGGRNEQFF
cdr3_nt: TGTGCCAGCAGCTTTTCAGGGGGAGGTCGGAATGAGCAGTTCTTC

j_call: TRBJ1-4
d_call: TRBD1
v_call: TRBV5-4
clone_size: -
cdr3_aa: CASSLEGGAYNEKLFF
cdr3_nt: TGTGCCAGCAGCTTGGAAGGGGGCGCCTATAATGAAAAACTGTTTTTT

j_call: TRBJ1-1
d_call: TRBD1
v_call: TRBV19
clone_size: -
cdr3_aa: CASTRQGGDTEAFF
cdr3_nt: TGTGCCAGTACTCGACAGGGGGGCGACACTGAAGCTTTTTTT

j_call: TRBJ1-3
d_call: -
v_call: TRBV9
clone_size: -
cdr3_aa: CASSPFLGPSRGNTIYF
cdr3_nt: TGTGCCAGCAGCCCCTTCTTGGGGCCCTCGAGAGGAAACACCATATATTTT

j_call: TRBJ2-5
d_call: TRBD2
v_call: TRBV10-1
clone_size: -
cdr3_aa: CASRKDGSGRCETQYF
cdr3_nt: TGCGCCAGCAGGAAGGACGGTAGCGGGAGATGCGAGACCCAGTACTTC

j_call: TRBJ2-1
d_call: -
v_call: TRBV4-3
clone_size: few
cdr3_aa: CASSQGPSRFTYNEQFF
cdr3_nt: TGCGCCAGCAGCCAAGGTCCTAGCCGTTTTACCTACAATGAGCAGTTCTTC

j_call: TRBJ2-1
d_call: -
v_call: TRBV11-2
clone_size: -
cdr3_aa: CASSRGSSWEQFF
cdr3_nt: TGTGCCAGCAGCCGAGGGAGCTCCTGGGAGCAGTTCTTC

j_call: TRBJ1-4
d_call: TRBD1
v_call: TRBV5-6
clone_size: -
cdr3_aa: CASSASGTGTEKLFF
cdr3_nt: TGTGCCAGCAGCGCCTCCGGGACAGGGACCGAAAAACTGTTTTTT

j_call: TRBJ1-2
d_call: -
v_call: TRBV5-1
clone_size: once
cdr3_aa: CASSLEGQPYGYTF
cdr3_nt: TGCGCCAGCAGCTTGGAGGGGCAACCCTATGGCTACACCTTC

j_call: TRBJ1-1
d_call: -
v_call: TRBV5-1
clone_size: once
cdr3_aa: CASSLSGTTNTEAFF
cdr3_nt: TGCGCCAGCAGCTTATCCGGGACAACGAACACTGAAGCTTTCTTT

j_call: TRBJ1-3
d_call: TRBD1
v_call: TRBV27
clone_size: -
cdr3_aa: CASSLRQGYSGNTIYF
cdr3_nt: TGTGCCAGCAGTTTAAGACAGGGCTACTCTGGAAACACCATATATTTT

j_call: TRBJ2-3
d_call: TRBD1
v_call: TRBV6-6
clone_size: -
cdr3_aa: CASSPTGGLDTQYF
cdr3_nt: TGTGCCAGCAGCCCGACAGGGGGCCTAGATACGCAGTATTTT

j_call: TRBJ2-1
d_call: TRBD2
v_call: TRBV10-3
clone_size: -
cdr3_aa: CAISVPGGLYNEQFF
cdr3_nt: TGTGCCATCAGTGTCCCGGGGGGACTCTACAATGAGCAGTTCTTC

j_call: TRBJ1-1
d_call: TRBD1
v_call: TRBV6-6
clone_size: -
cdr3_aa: CASSYVSGGNTEAFF
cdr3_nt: TGTGCCAGCAGTTACGTTTCAGGGGGAAACACTGAAGCTTTCTTT

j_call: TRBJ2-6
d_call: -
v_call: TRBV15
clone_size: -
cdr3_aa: CATSLSVGANVLTF
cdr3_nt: TGTGCCACCAGCTTGAGTGTTGGGGCCAACGTCCTGACTTTC

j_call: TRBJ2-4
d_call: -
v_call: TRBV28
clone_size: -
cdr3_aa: CASSVQTRWENIQYF
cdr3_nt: TGTGCCAGCAGTGTCCAGACAAGGTGGGAAAACATTCAGTACTTC

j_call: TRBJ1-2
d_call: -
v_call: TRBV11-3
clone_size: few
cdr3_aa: CASSDLVPAGDGYTF
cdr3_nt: TGTGCCAGCAGCGACCTAGTCCCGGCGGGGGATGGCTACACCTTC

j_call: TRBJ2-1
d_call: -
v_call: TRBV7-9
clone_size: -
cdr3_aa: CASSHTSREQFF
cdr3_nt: TGTGCCAGCAGCCACACTAGCAGGGAGCAGTTCTTC

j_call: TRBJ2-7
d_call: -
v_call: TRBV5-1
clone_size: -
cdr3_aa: CASSLESSWPSSYEQYF
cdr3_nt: TGCGCCAGCAGCTTAGAATCCAGTTGGCCCAGCTCCTACGAGCAGTACTTC

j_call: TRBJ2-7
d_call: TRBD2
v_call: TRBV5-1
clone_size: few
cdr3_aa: CASSPLAGNYEQYF
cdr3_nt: TGCGCCAGCAGCCCTCTAGCGGGGAACTACGAGCAGTACTTC

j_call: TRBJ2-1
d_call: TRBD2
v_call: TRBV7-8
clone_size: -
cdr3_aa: CASSPGTRAARVLAQFF
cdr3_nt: TGTGCCAGCAGCCCCGGGACTAGAGCAGCAAGGGTTCTGGCGCAGTTCTTC

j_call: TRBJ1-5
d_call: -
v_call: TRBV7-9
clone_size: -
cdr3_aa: CASSLGTQPQHF
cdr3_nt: TGTGCCAGCAGCTTAGGTACACAGCCCCAGCATTTT

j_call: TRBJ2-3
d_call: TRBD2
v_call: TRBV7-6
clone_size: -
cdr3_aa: CASSLIGGSGTDTQYF
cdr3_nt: TGTGCCAGCAGCTTAATCGGCGGGAGCGGCACAGATACGCAGTATTTT

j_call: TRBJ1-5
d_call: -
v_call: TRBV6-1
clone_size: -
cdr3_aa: CASRTPQGGNQPQHF
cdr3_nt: TGTGCCAGCAGGACGCCACAGGGAGGGAATCAGCCCCAGCATTTT

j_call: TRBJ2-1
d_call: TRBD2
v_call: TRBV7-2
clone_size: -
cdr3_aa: CASSLSSSGSYNEQFF
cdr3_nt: TGTGCCAGCAGCCTCAGTTCTAGCGGGTCCTACAATGAGCAGTTCTTC

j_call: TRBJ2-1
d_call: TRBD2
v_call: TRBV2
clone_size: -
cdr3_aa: CASSSSGMRNEQFF
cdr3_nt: TGTGCCAGCAGTTCTAGCGGGATGCGAAATGAGCAGTTCTTC

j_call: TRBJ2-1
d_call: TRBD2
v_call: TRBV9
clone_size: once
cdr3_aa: CASSVQLAGGLDEQFF
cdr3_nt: TGTGCCAGCAGCGTCCAACTAGCGGGAGGGTTAGATGAGCAGTTCTTC

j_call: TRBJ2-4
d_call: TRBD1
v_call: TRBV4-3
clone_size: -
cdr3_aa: CASSQDLGTGDIQYF
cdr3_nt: TGCGCCAGCAGCCAAGACCTGGGAACAGGGGACATTCAGTACTTC